This section outlines one T cell receptor (beta chain) sequence together with its context. The sample belongs to a study of blood T cell repertoires in COVID-19. Across the study: Sites in the United States, Italy and Spain provided acute and convalescent COVID-19 samples.

While infection was still active, Seattle patients were enrolled and then followed longitudinally. Looked up from germline, CDR1 is LGHDT and CDR2 is YNNKEL (reference sequence). This CDR3 is built from 14 residues. V gave up 5 bases and J gave up 7 bases; unmatched junction bases: 6. Per the study methods: Amplifying reference gene primers gave estimates of nucleated cell counts. Libraries were prepared by immunoSEQ multiplex PCR; TCRdb keeps only in-frame clonotypes and omits some of them. V and J calls plus clone size are reproduced from that table; the DNA served to infer D and trimming. The repertoire consists of approximately 300,000 clones, with around nine tenths occurring once and the leading ten covering around 11%.

The source of this sequence is a woman between 25 and 40 years old with COVID-19, enrolled during active disease. V and J are TRBV3-1 (or the pseudogene TRBV3-2) and TRBJ1-5, with 9 bases that match TRBD1. Sequencing was performed on peripheral blood. The CDR3 sequence is CASSWGQGGQPQHF. CDR3 sequence (DNA): TGTGCCAGCAGCTGGGGACAGGGAGGCCAGCCCCAGCATTTT.